This T cell receptor beta chain emerged from a study of spatial heterogeneity in lung cancer. Study-wide context: In the raw reads, each unique TCR and UMI combination was present more than ten times on average.

The CDR3 has 14 amino acids. Trimming cost V 4 bases and J 6 bases; bases outside gene matches: 7. Germline CDR1 and CDR2: DFQATT and SNEGSKA (reference sequence). TCRdb independently ran MiXCR on the 5' RACE reads; one entry per CDR3 protein. The data contain about 120,000 distinct CDR3 sequences, 10% to 15% of them singletons. Time point: blood at routine non-recurrence follow-up after resection. Tumor, nontumor lung or frozen PBMC supplied whole RNA that was sequenced unsorted. The material was PBMCs, obtained at follow-up. The sequence was collected from a male donor with early-stage non-small cell lung cancer. The gene calls are TRBV20-1 and TRBJ2-1; 9 nucleotides agree with TRBD2. The CDR3 is CSAIAGAGANEQFF. CDR3 DNA: TGCAGTGCTATAGCGGGGGCCGGCGCCAATGAGCAGTTCTTC.